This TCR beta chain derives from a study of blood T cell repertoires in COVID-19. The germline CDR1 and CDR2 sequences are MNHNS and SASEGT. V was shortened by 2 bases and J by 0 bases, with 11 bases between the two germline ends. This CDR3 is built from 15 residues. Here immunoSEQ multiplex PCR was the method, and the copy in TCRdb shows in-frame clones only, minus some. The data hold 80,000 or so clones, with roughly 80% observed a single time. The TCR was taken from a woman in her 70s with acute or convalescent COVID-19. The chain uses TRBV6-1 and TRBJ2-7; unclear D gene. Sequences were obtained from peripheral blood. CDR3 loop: CASSEFRQNSYEQYF. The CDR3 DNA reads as TGTGCCAGCAGTGAATTTCGCCAGAACTCCTACGAGCAGTACTTC.